A selection of T cell receptor beta chains follows, all from one sample in a study of cytomegalovirus exposure and HLA in healthy donors. Sequenced by immunoSEQ multiplex PCR; TCRdb stores in-frame clones only, minus some. Of tens of thousands of clones listed, around 75% are singletons. The sequencing input was PBMCs. Receptors were obtained from a middle-aged man in good health and CMV-seronegative. The CDR3 runs from the conserved cysteine through the conserved F or W. The order of the fields is CDR3 protein, CDR3 DNA, clone size, J gene, V gene, D gene. The D gene is left open where the match is weak. Some rows mark clone size as missing; the rest say once, few, many or name a class of expanded clone.

CDR3 protein: CASSPLGMAGGTGNTIYF; CDR3 DNA: TGTGCCAGCTCACCACTCGGTATGGCCGGGGGAACTGGAAACACCATATATTTT; clone size: few; J gene: TRBJ1-3; V gene: TRBV18; D gene: NA
CDR3 protein: CASSQERTGDQPQHF; CDR3 DNA: TGTGCCAGCAGCCAAGAGAGGACAGGGGACCAGCCCCAGCATTTT; clone size: few; J gene: TRBJ1-5; V gene: TRBV4-2; D gene: TRBD1
CDR3 protein: CAWSVFGSGANVLTF; CDR3 DNA: TGTGCCTGGAGTGTTTTCGGCTCTGGGGCCAACGTCCTGACTTTC; clone size: NA; J gene: TRBJ2-6; V gene: TRBV30; D gene: NA
CDR3 protein: CASSLSGSYGYTF; CDR3 DNA: TGTGCCAGCAGCTTATCGGGGAGCTATGGCTACACCTTC; clone size: NA; J gene: TRBJ1-2; V gene: TRBV7-2; D gene: NA
CDR3 protein: CASSTGGGRRQETQYF; CDR3 DNA: TGTGCCAGTAGTACCGGGGGGGGCCGAAGGCAAGAGACCCAGTACTTC; clone size: once; J gene: TRBJ2-5; V gene: TRBV19; D gene: TRBD2
CDR3 protein: CASSVAGWGDEQFF; CDR3 DNA: TGTGCCAGCAGCGTAGCGGGATGGGGGGATGAGCAGTTCTTC; clone size: NA; J gene: TRBJ2-1; V gene: TRBV9; D gene: NA
CDR3 protein: CATSRESRVDQPQHF; CDR3 DNA: TGTGCCACCAGCAGAGAGTCCAGGGTGGATCAGCCCCAGCATTTT; clone size: NA; J gene: TRBJ1-5; V gene: TRBV15; D gene: NA
CDR3 protein: CASSRRDRDIHEQYF; CDR3 DNA: TGTGCCAGTAGTAGGCGGGACAGAGATATCCACGAGCAGTACTTC; clone size: NA; J gene: TRBJ2-7; V gene: TRBV19; D gene: NA
CDR3 protein: CASSQDFGQINEKLFF; CDR3 DNA: TGTGCCAGCAGCCAAGATTTTGGACAGATTAATGAAAAACTGTTTTTT; clone size: NA; J gene: TRBJ1-4; V gene: TRBV4-2; D gene: NA
CDR3 protein: CSVWDSSNQPQHF; CDR3 DNA: TGCAGCGTGTGGGACAGTAGCAATCAGCCCCAGCATTTT; clone size: NA; J gene: TRBJ1-5; V gene: TRBV29-1; D gene: TRBD1
CDR3 protein: CASRGLRNQPQHF; CDR3 DNA: TGTGCCAGCAGGGGGCTTCGCAATCAGCCCCAGCATTTT; clone size: NA; J gene: TRBJ1-5; V gene: TRBV6-1; D gene: NA